The source of this T cell receptor (beta chain) is a study of cytomegalovirus exposure and HLA in healthy donors. Study-wide points: In vitro data verified a few CMV-associated chains as specific for CMV antigens. In a later analysis, most CMV-associated TCR beta chains appeared HLA-restricted.

The ends were cut back, 4 bases at V and 0 bases at J, with 7 bases in the middle. Germline V gives CDR1 SQVTM, CDR2 ANQGSEA. The CDR3 covers 12 residues. In the case of this clone: Its specificity is unknown.

Primers for the PCR totalled 60 Vbeta and 13 Jbeta. TCRdb keeps only in-frame clones here, not all; method: immunoSEQ multiplex PCR. The sample includes about 180,000 clones, approximately 79% of them seen just once. The chain is built from TRBV29-1 and TRBJ2-7; no clear D. Source material: PBMCs. The sequence derives from a man between 40 and 49 years old in good health and CMV-seropositive. For the CDR3, the DNA is TGCAGCGTTGTCACAGACTCCTACGAGCAGTACTTC. Translating it yields CSVVTDSYEQYF.